This TCR beta chain is drawn from a study of OX40 agonist ivuxolimab in advanced cancers. For the study in its entirety: Ivuxolimab, which targeted the costimulatory receptor OX40 (CD134), was an agonistic, fully human IgG2 monoclonal antibody. The paper reports the monotherapy dose-escalation portion (N ≈ 50 patients) of the phase I ivuxolimab trial. Among the roughly 52 dose-escalation patients, roughly 20 had hepatocellular carcinoma, 15 melanoma, 9 renal cell carcinoma and 9 head and neck cancer. In the dose-escalation cohort, 82.7% of patients were male, and the mean age was around 60 years, with a range of roughly 23 to 85. Prior anti-PD-1, anti-PD-L1 or anti-CTLA-4 therapy was permitted, and 40% of dose-escalation patients had received checkpoint inhibitors. Partial responses occurred in three dose-escalation patients: two with cutaneous melanoma and one with hepatocellular carcinoma. Intravenous ivuxolimab was administered to patients every 2 weeks at six dose levels: 0.01, 0.1, 0.3, 1.5, 3 and 10 mg/kg. Peripheral TCRbeta sequencing was intended to test whether TCR sequence diversity was altered and clonal T-cell expansion was caused by ivuxolimab. Results and caveats for the whole study, not just this receptor: In partial responders in the 0.1-3.0 mg/kg groups, normalized peripheral clonal expansion was found to be among the lowest, especially among CD8+ T cells. After ivuxolimab, expanded clones were on average more numerous among CD8+ T cells than among CD4+ T cells. The antigen specificity of the clonally expanded peripheral T cells was not determined. Clonal expansion of both CD4+ and CD8+ blood T cells was observed from baseline to week 6 at doses 0.1 to 3.0 mg/kg. Low levels of normalized T-cell clonal expansion were also seen in some patients who did not respond.

The trial excluded patients who had a history of autoimmune disease or were on systemic immunosuppression. In every dose cohort, peripheral blood was drawn for TCR sequencing at baseline, cycle 4 day 1, and cycle 7 day 1. The samples were taken from a phase I, first-in-human, multicenter, open-label dose-escalation trial of ivuxolimab. Adults with locally advanced or metastatic head and neck squamous cell, hepatocellular, melanoma or renal cell carcinoma were enrolled in the trial. Before TCR sequencing, CD4+ T cells and CD8+ T cells were sorted from peripheral blood as separate populations. For sequencing of the TCRbeta CDR3 region, genomic DNA was extracted from the sorted cells. The immunoSEQ Assay was used for sequencing of TCRbeta CDR3 regions. TCRdb took over this immuneACCESS table, retaining in-frame rearrangements with V and J assigned. Such tables are incomplete; in checked studies, under half of the missing clones stem from an unresolved V gene, and the remainder is unexplained. This sample is represented by 60,000 to 70,000 clones; 75% to 90% of them were singletons. The biggest ten clones account for roughly 0.5% of the sample.

For CDR1 and CDR2, the germline V gene lists SQVTM and ANQGSEA. Taken from cysteine to phenylalanine, the CDR3 has 14 residues. Only the CDR3 DNA is retained, 42 bases long and in frame from the first base. Compared with germline, V lacks 4 bases and J lacks 3 bases; bases without a gene match: 8. On this clone: Its binding antigen is unknown. No much larger clone exists at a distance of one base, and base qualities are not known.

The V gene is TRBV29-1 and the J gene is TRBJ2-7, with 8 bases aligning to TRBD2. This sample comprised CD4+ or CD8+ T cells sorted from blood, obtained in a trial of the OX40 agonist ivuxolimab. This sequence was found in an adult with an advanced solid tumor such as melanoma, head and neck, liver or kidney cancer. The sequenced DNA is TGCAGCGTTGTTTCGGGACTAGGGGACTACGAGCAGTACTTC. Translated, it reads CSVVSGLGDYEQYF.